Below are 20 T cell receptor beta chains sequenced from a single sample in a study of blood T cell repertoires in COVID-19. Clones were sequenced by immunoSEQ multiplex PCR, and TCRdb holds only the in-frame ones, with some missing. The data contain just over 95,000 clones, about nine tenths of them singletons. Specimen: peripheral blood. Receptor source: a man between 60 and 70 years old with acute or convalescent COVID-19.

The chain uses TRBV12-3 or TRBV12-4 and TRBJ2-7; D gene ambiguous. The V gene lost 3 bases and the J gene lost 2 bases, with 8 bases spanning the gap. This CDR3 is 13 amino acids long. CDR3 sequence (DNA): TGTGCCAGCAGTTTCCAGAACACCTACGAGCAGTACGTC. Protein product: CASSFQNTYEQYV.

CDR3 sequence (DNA): TGTGCCAGCTCACCGGGACAGCTATTGAACACTGAAGCTTTCTTT. Translation gives CASSPGQLLNTEAFF. V is TRBV18 and J is TRBJ1-1; 7 bases map to TRBD1. CDR1 KGHSH and CDR2 LQKENI come from the germline V gene. The CDR3 is 15 amino acids. Trimming took 3 bases from V and 0 from J; bases not matched to a gene: 4.

This chain uses TRBV27 with TRBJ1-1, with a possible D match to TRBD1 (5 bases). CDR1 and CDR2 from the germline V gene are MNHEY and SMNVEV (reference sequence). V dropped 0 bases and J dropped 9 bases, with 32 bases sitting between them. This CDR3 comprises 20 residues. The CDR3 spells CASSLSTVQAYVSGRGKAFF. Written as DNA, the CDR3 is TGTGCCAGCAGTTTATCCACAGTCCAGGCGTATGTAAGCGGACGGGGGAAAGCTTTCTTT.

CDR3 loop: CASSFGQGETQYF. CDR3 sequence (DNA): TGCGCCAGCAGCTTTGGACAGGGTGAGACCCAGTACTTC. V is TRBV5-1 and J is TRBJ2-5; 8 bases line up with TRBD1. The CDR3 totals 13 residues. Germline values: CDR1 SGHRS, CDR2 YFSETQ. With V trimmed by 2 bases and J by 5 bases, 2 bases remained unmatched.

The table lists this clone with a few counts. V usage is TRBV4-2 and J usage is TRBJ1-1, with D unclear. Germline V lookup: CDR1 LGHNA, CDR2 YNFKEQ. The CDR3 covers 15 residues. V shed 0 bases and J shed 4 bases, with 12 bases lying between them. The CDR3 region has the DNA TGTGCCAGCAGCCAAGATACGGGGTGGGGCACTGAAGCTTTCTTT. Translation: CASSQDTGWGTEAFF.

The J gene is TRBJ1-1, the V gene TRBV7-8; possibly TRBD1 for D (5 bases). Trimming left V 3 bases short and J 1 base short, with 9 bases between. Per germline, CDR1 SGHVS and CDR2 FQNEAQ. The CDR3 is 14 residues long. The CDR3 here is CASSLVGGNTEAFF. In DNA form, the CDR3 reads TGTGCCAGCAGCTTGGTGGGGGGGAACACTGAAGCTTTCTTT.

The rearrangement joins TRBV5-8 to TRBJ2-2; the D gene is possibly TRBD2 (5 bases). V gave up 4 bases and J gave up 7 bases, with 11 bases separating them. The CDR3 contains 13 residues. CDR1 and CDR2 (germline): SGHTS, YDEGEE. DNA for the CDR3: TGTGCCAGCAGCCGGACTTCGGGCGGGGAGCTGTTTTTT. Translation: CASSRTSGGELFF. Filled out from reference TRBV5-8 and TRBJ2-2, the complete variable domain reads EAGVTQSPTHLIKTRGQQATLRCSPISGHTSVYWYQQALGLGLQFLLWYDEGEERNRGNFPPRFSGRQFPNYSSELNVNALELEDSALYLCASSRTSGGELFFGEGSRLTVL.

The J gene is TRBJ2-2, the V gene TRBV12-3 or TRBV12-4, with D possibly being TRBD2 (5 bases). This CDR3 is built from 13 residues. The V end lost 6 bases, the J end lost 7 bases, and 12 bases lay between the germline ends. The CDR3 is CASRSRVLGELFF. Written as DNA, the CDR3 is TGTGCCAGCAGATCGAGGGTACTCGGGGAGCTGTTTTTT.

V gene TRBV19 combines with J gene TRBJ1-1; TRBD1 is a possible D gene (5 bases). Per the germline V gene, CDR1 is LNHDA and CDR2 is SQIVND (reference sequence). The CDR3 contains 14 residues. Trimming cost V 6 bases and J 4 bases, with 15 bases left between them. The CDR3 DNA reads TGTGCCAGTAGATACGGGACTGAATTCACTGAAGCTTTCTTT. It yields the protein CASRYGTEFTEAFF.

This clone showed up just once. This chain connects TRBV18 to TRBJ2-1; D gene ambiguous. The germline V gene has CDR1 KGHSH and CDR2 LQKENI. Trimming removed 3 bases at V and 4 bases at J, with 13 bases between. This CDR3 is 15 amino acids long. This CDR3 is CASSPESETYNEQFF. In nucleotides, the CDR3 is TGTGCCAGCTCACCGGAGAGCGAAACTTACAATGAGCAGTTCTTC.

The rearrangement uses TRBV6-1 and TRBJ2-5; D uncertain. CDR1 is MNHNS and CDR2 is SASEGT in the germline V gene. Trimming cost V 3 bases and J 1 base, with 15 bases left between them. The CDR3 has 16 residues. For the CDR3, the DNA is TGTGCCAGCAGTGAGGTTCGAGGAAATCTCCAAGAGACCCAGTACTTC. This translates into CASSEVRGNLQETQYF.

This clone was counted a single time. V gene TRBV12-3 or TRBV12-4 combines with J gene TRBJ1-1; a weak D match, TRBD1 (5 bases). V lost 2 bases to trimming and J lost 11 bases, with 15 bases between them. The CDR3 covers 13 residues. For the CDR3, the DNA is TGTGCCAGCAGTTTACTACAGAAATCAGGGGCTTTCTTT. Protein product: CASSLLQKSGAFF.

V and J are TRBV18 and TRBJ1-1; D gene unclear. This CDR3 contains 14 residues. Germline-derived CDR1 and CDR2 are KGHSH and LQKENI. Trimming cost V 0 bases and J 4 bases, with 9 bases left between them. The DNA for the CDR3 is TGTGCCAGCTCACCACCGGGGAGGCGCACTGAAGCTTTCTTT. It is translated as CASSPPGRRTEAFF.

The chain has TRBV27 and TRBJ2-7, with 9 bases lining up with TRBD1. The J segment lost 6 bases and the V segment lost 6 bases, leaving 6 bases of the junction unmatched. CDR3 length: 13 residues. CDR1 is MNHEY and CDR2 is SMNVEV in the germline V gene (reference sequence). The CDR3 DNA is TGTGCCAGCAGGTCCCGGGACAGGGTCGAGCAGTACTTC. Its translation: CASRSRDRVEQYF.

This clone came up once. The CDR3 sequence: CASSLSGRGTNTEAFF. Here the CDR3 DNA reads TGTGCCAGCAGCTTAAGTGGTCGGGGGACGAACACTGAAGCTTTCTTT. The chain recombines TRBV13 with TRBJ1-1, with D tentatively TRBD1 (5 bases). V lost 2 bases, J lost 1 base, and 14 bases lay in between. Germline V lookup: CDR1 PRHDT, CDR2 FYEKMQ (reference sequence). This CDR3 has 16 residues. The full variable domain, in which reference TRBV13 and TRBJ1-1 provide the parts outside the CDR3, is AAGVIQSPRHLIKEKRETATLKCYPIPRHDTVYWYQQGPGQDPQFLISFYEKMQSDKGSIPDRFSAQQFSDYHSELNMSSLELGDSALYFCASSLSGRGTNTEAFFGQGTRLTVV.

This sequence joins TRBV27 and TRBJ1-5; no definite D call. Trimming took off 0 bases at V and 5 bases at J, with 11 bases between the two ends. The CDR3 is made up of 15 amino acids. Germline V gives CDR1 MNHEY, CDR2 SMNVEV (reference sequence). CDR3 loop: CASSLSTSADQPQHF. CDR3 sequence (DNA): TGTGCCAGCAGTTTATCTACGTCAGCGGATCAGCCCCAGCATTTT.

The chain combines TRBV7-6 with TRBJ1-5; 7 bases are a match to TRBD1. The CDR3 contains 15 residues. CDR1 and CDR2 from the germline V gene are SGHVS and FNYEAQ. Trimming took 5 bases from V and 0 from J; bases not matched to a gene: 4. The CDR3 nucleotides read TGTGCCAGCAGCCCGGGACAGACTAGCAATCAGCCCCAGCATTTT. Its translation: CASSPGQTSNQPQHF.

V is TRBV18 and J is TRBJ1-1; D is possibly TRBD1 (5 bases). In germline, CDR1 is KGHSH, CDR2 LQKENI. The CDR3 has 16 amino acids. Trimming removed 3 bases from V and 4 bases from J, with 18 bases in between. As DNA, the CDR3 is TGTGCCAGCTCACCTCAGGGCCTTTCGGGTTTCACTGAAGCTTTCTTT. Translation: CASSPQGLSGFTEAFF.

The chain recombines TRBV6-5 with TRBJ1-1; D ambiguous. Germline loops: CDR1 MNHEY, CDR2 SVGAGI. The CDR3 loop spans 16 amino acids. Trimming took 4 bases from V and 0 from J, leaving 15 bases between them. CDR3 sequence (DNA): TGTGCCAGCAGTTCCCCTCGCGGGGTTATGAACACTGAAGCTTTCTTT. It yields the protein CASSSPRGVMNTEAFF.

The chain couples TRBV3-1 (or the pseudogene TRBV3-2) to TRBJ2-5, with 9 nucleotides matching TRBD2. CDR3 length: 17 amino acids. Germline CDR1 is LGHDT and CDR2 is YNNKEL (reference sequence). Trimming took 1 base from V and 5 from J; bases not matched to a gene: 11. The CDR3 nucleotides are TGTGCCAGCAGCCAAGCGGTTAAGCGGGGGGTCTGGGAGACCCAGTACTTC. Translating gives CASSQAVKRGVWETQYF.